The rows below give T cell receptor beta chains drawn from one sample of a study of PD-L1 blockade in urothelial cancer. Assay: immunoSEQ multiplex PCR; the TCRdb copy retains only in-frame clones and omits some. The table records about 79,000 clones, approximately 80% of them present only once. The sample consisted of PBMCs, taken around atezolizumab (anti-PD-L1) treatment. The receptor source for this set is a man in his forties with urothelial cancer. Each CDR3 is given without its conserved first and last residue.

J	V	CDR3
TRBJ2-3	TRBV5-4	ASSTPGVTDTQY
TRBJ1-5	TRBV28	AGNRRGAGNQPQH
TRBJ2-7	TRBV9	ASSVKPAAEQY
TRBJ2-1	TRBV4-2	ASSQDLASGSYEQF
TRBJ1-2	TRBV28	ASSFGTDTPLAALYGYT
TRBJ2-1	TRBV11-3	ASRRGTSGSPHHEQF
TRBJ2-7	TRBV6-5	ASSYSSSSGRYEQY
TRBJ2-7	TRBV28	ASSQGRVQY
TRBJ2-7	TRBV19	ATRLAGIRGEQY
TRBJ2-7	TRBV4-1	ASSLFGLPSYEQY
TRBJ2-1	TRBV7-2	ASSPGGSDEQF
TRBJ2-3	TRBV9	ASSVDYSTQY
TRBJ1-5	TRBV19	ASSTSGGNQPQH
TRBJ1-4	TRBV27	ASSFGQVPNEKLF